These 11 T cell receptor beta chains originate from one sample sequenced in a study of blood T cell repertoires in COVID-19. The protocol was immunoSEQ multiplex PCR, while the TCRdb copy is restricted to in-frame clones and leaves out a portion. The sample carries approximately 78,000 clones, about nine tenths recorded once. The sample consisted of peripheral blood. The receptors stem from a man aged 50-60 years with COVID-19, enrolled during active disease.

The rearrangement uses TRBV29-1 and TRBJ1-3; perhaps TRBD1 as D (6 bases). The CDR3 length is 13 residues. Trimming pared 5 bases from V and 4 bases from J, leaving 12 bases between. CDR1 and CDR2 (germline): SQVTM, ANQGSEA. The chain's CDR3 is CSVWDTTGNTIYF. The DNA of the CDR3 is TGCAGCGTTTGGGACACAACAGGAAACACCATATATTTT.

The J gene is TRBJ2-4, the V gene TRBV10-1; D perhaps matches TRBD1 (6 bases). Trimming took off 2 bases at V and 2 bases at J, with 25 bases between the two ends. The germline gives CDR1 WNHNN, CDR2 SYGVQD (reference sequence). The CDR3 is 20 amino acids. In DNA, the CDR3 is TGCGCCAGCAGTGAGCCAATAACGGACAGAACAAGACCCTCCAAAAACATTCAGTACTTC. It specifies CASSEPITDRTRPSKNIQYF.

This chain connects TRBV5-1 to TRBJ1-2, with D perhaps TRBD1 (6 bases). The CDR3 consists of 12 residues. The germline gives CDR1 SGHRS, CDR2 YFSETQ. Deletions cut 4 bases from V and 7 bases from J, with 11 bases between. The CDR3 sequence is CASSADSFGYTF. Written as DNA, the CDR3 is TGCGCCAGCAGCGCGGACAGTTTTGGCTACACCTTC.

The chain links TRBV30 to TRBJ1-5; D ambiguous. The V gene's germline CDR1 is GTSNPN and CDR2 SVGIG (reference sequence). The CDR3 loop spans 13 amino acids. V lost 0 bases and J 4 bases, leaving 7 bases between the germline ends. CDR3 in DNA: TGTGCCTGGAGTGTAACGGGGAATCAGCCCCAGCATTTT. Translation: CAWSVTGNQPQHF.

V and J are TRBV6-6 and TRBJ1-2; a possible D gene is TRBD1 (5 bases). The V gene lost 0 bases and the J gene lost 2 bases, with 7 bases spanning the gap. CDR3 length: 14 residues. CDR1 is MNHNY and CDR2 is SVGAGI in the germline V gene (reference sequence). The CDR3 DNA is TGTGCCAGCAGTTACTCAGCAGGGAACTATGGCTACACCTTC. This encodes CASSYSAGNYGYTF.

This clone has only one observation. The chain has TRBV6-1 and TRBJ1-5; perhaps TRBD1 as D (5 bases). The CDR3 consists of 18 residues. V lost 1 base, J lost 1 base, and 17 bases lay in between. Germline lookup yields CDR1 MNHNS and CDR2 SASEGT. The CDR3 protein is CASSEGTGLVGSNQPQHF. The CDR3 nucleotides read TGTGCCAGCAGTGAAGGAACAGGTTTGGTGGGAAGCAATCAGCCCCAGCATTTT.

J is TRBJ2-4 and V is TRBV6-1, with a possible D match to TRBD1 (5 bases). The V gene lost 3 bases and the J gene lost 0 bases, with 15 bases spanning the gap. The V gene's germline CDR1 is MNHNS and CDR2 SASEGT. The CDR3 consists of 17 residues. The CDR3 sequence is CASSESRQGLAKNIQYF. The CDR3 DNA reads as TGTGCCAGCAGTGAGAGTCGGCAGGGTTTAGCCAAAAACATTCAGTACTTC.

CDR3 sequence (DNA): TGTGCCAGCAGCCAGGGTTCAGGAAACATTCAGTACTTC. Amino acids: CASSQGSGNIQYF. The chain couples TRBV6-5 to TRBJ2-4; D possibly corresponds to TRBD1 (5 bases). The V and J ends lost 6 bases and 6 bases respectively, with 12 bases between them. CDR3 length: 13 residues. Germline values: CDR1 MNHEY, CDR2 SVGAGI.

The rearrangement uses TRBV5-6 and TRBJ2-7; 7 nucleotides align to TRBD2. This CDR3 has 16 residues. J was trimmed by 2 bases and V by 3 bases; bases with no gene match: 11. Germline CDR1 is SGHDT and CDR2 is YYEEEE. The CDR3 reads CASSSEDGGTTYEQYV. The CDR3, as DNA: TGTGCCAGCAGCTCTGAAGATGGCGGGACTACCTACGAGCAGTACGTC.

V and J are TRBV30 and TRBJ1-2; D is ambiguous. Germline CDR1 GTSNPN, CDR2 SVGIG (reference sequence). This CDR3 region has 13 residues. Trimming left V 1 base short and J 1 base short, with 7 bases between. The CDR3 here is CAWSGSVNYGYTF. Here the CDR3 DNA reads TGTGCCTGGAGTGGCAGCGTTAACTATGGCTACACCTTC.

The chain combines TRBV28 with TRBJ2-7, with 12 bases identical to TRBD1. The trim removed 6 bases at V and 4 bases at J, leaving 10 bases unmatched. The CDR3 spans 16 residues. Germline V lookup: CDR1 MDHEN, CDR2 SYDVKM. The CDR3 here is CASSLGGTGGQYEQYF. CDR3 in DNA: TGTGCCAGCAGCCTCGGCGGGACAGGGGGCCAATACGAGCAGTACTTC.